This T cell receptor beta chain was identified in a study of blood T cell repertoires in COVID-19. Study-level information: From T cells, B-cell-depleted T cells, or PBMCs came the material, which was cDNA or gDNA.

Assay used: immunoSEQ multiplex PCR; TCRdb lists only in-frame clones, some missing. Of 95,000 to 120,000 clones listed, over 80% are singletons. The germline V gene has CDR1 SGHVS and CDR2 FQNEAQ. The CDR3 covers 15 residues. V lost 4 bases to trimming and J lost 4 bases; unmatched junction nucleotides: 8. This chain uses TRBV7-8 with TRBJ2-7; 9 bases align to TRBD1. The sample taken for sequencing was peripheral blood. The TCR was taken from a woman in her fifties or sixties with acute or convalescent COVID-19. CDR3 region: CASSSRTGVWYEQYF. CDR3 nucleotides: TGTGCCAGCAGCTCCCGGACAGGGGTATGGTACGAGCAGTACTTC.